The 31 T cell receptor beta chains below were found in one sample sequenced in a study of blood T cell repertoires in COVID-19. Repertoires were generated with immunoSEQ multiplex PCR, while TCRdb's copy carries only in-frame clones and drops some. The sample has 80,000 to 100,000 clones, about 90% seen once. Sequences were obtained from peripheral blood. The receptor set was obtained from a woman in her 50s with active or convalescent COVID-19.

V and J are TRBV11-1 and TRBJ1-1; 10 positions match TRBD1. This CDR3 is 15 amino acids long. V shed 4 bases, J shed 4 bases, and the junction held 6 bases outside the gene matches. CDR1 SGHAT and CDR2 FQDESV come from the germline V gene (reference sequence). The CDR3 loop is CASSSRDRGSTEAFF. CDR3 coding DNA: TGTGCCAGCAGCTCACGGGACAGGGGTAGCACTGAAGCTTTCTTT.

The gene calls are TRBV5-4 and TRBJ1-1; tentatively, D is TRBD1 (6 bases). Per the germline V gene, CDR1 is SGHNT and CDR2 is YYREEE (reference sequence). Deletions cut 6 bases from V and 0 bases from J, with 9 bases between. The CDR3 extends over 13 amino acids. CDR3 bases: TGTGCCAGCAAAGGACAGTTGAACACTGAAGCTTTCTTT. Translation gives CASKGQLNTEAFF.

This chain uses TRBV11-3 with TRBJ2-5, with D maybe TRBD2 (6 bases). Between the trimmed V and J ends, which lost 1 base and 3 bases, there was a span of 12 bases. The CDR3 loop spans 15 amino acids. The V gene's germline CDR1 is SGHNT and CDR2 YENEEA. For the CDR3, the DNA is TGTGCCAGCAGCTTAGGAAAGACTAGAGAAGAGACCCAGTACTTC. This translates into CASSLGKTREETQYF.

The genes are TRBV10-3 and TRBJ2-3, with D tentatively TRBD2 (7 bases). This CDR3 is 15 amino acids long. The ends were cut back, 6 bases at V and 2 bases at J, with 15 bases in the middle. Germline V gene lookup returns CDR1 ENHRY and CDR2 SYGVKD. CDR3 loop: CAIRDAGAPTDTQYF. In DNA form, the CDR3 reads TGTGCCATCAGGGATGCGGGGGCTCCCACAGATACGCAGTATTTT.

V and J are TRBV7-8 and TRBJ1-5; tentative D call: TRBD1 (6 bases). V lost 3 bases, J lost 6 bases, and 15 bases lay in between. Germline lookup yields CDR1 SGHVS and CDR2 FQNEAQ. This CDR3 contains 15 residues. The CDR3: CASSFEGVGPQPQHF. Here the CDR3 DNA reads TGTGCCAGCAGCTTTGAGGGGGTAGGACCTCAGCCCCAGCATTTT.

This clone was counted only a few times. For the CDR3, the DNA is TGTGCCTGGAGTCACACCAGGGGGGATGGCTACACCTTC. This sequence encodes CAWSHTRGDGYTF. The V gene is TRBV30, the J gene TRBJ1-2; 7 bases match TRBD1. Germline V lookup: CDR1 GTSNPN, CDR2 SVGIG (reference sequence). The V segment lost 2 bases and the J segment 6 bases; nucleotides outside the gene matches: 6. This CDR3 is 13 amino acids long. Drawing the rest from reference TRBV30 and TRBJ1-2, the complete variable domain is SQTIHQWPATLVQPVGSPLSLECTVEGTSNPNLYWYRQAAGRGLQLLFYSVGIGQISSEVPQNLSASRPQDRQFILSSKKLLLSDSGFYLCAWSHTRGDGYTFGSGTRLTVV.

This chain links TRBV6-6 with TRBJ1-5, with 9 bases aligning to TRBD1. This CDR3 comprises 15 residues. The V gene's germline CDR1 is MNHNY and CDR2 SVGAGI (reference sequence). After removal of 10 bases from V and 0 bases from J, the junction contained 7 bases not matched to a gene. The chain's CDR3 is CATHRGQNSNQPQHF. The CDR3 nucleotides are TGTGCCACTCACAGGGGGCAGAATAGCAATCAGCCCCAGCATTTT.

The rearrangement uses TRBV6-6 and TRBJ2-7; TRBD1 matches 9 bases. Germline V lookup: CDR1 MNHNY, CDR2 SVGAGI (reference sequence). V shed 2 bases and J 4 bases; nucleotides not matched to a gene: 6. CDR3 length equals 15 residues. As DNA, the CDR3 is TGTGCCAGCAGTTACGAGGGACAGGGACCTTACGAGCAGTACTTC. It yields the protein CASSYEGQGPYEQYF.

The genes are TRBV7-9 and TRBJ1-4; D is possibly TRBD1 (6 bases). Trimming took off 5 bases at V and 2 bases at J, with 12 bases between the two ends. The CDR3 contains 15 residues. Germline values: CDR1 SEHNR, CDR2 FQNEAQ (reference sequence). Written as DNA, the CDR3 is TGTGCCAGCAGCCCGAACAGGGCGACTAATGAAAAACTGTTTTTT. This encodes CASSPNRATNEKLFF.

This chain uses TRBV2 with TRBJ2-2; D possibly corresponds to TRBD2 (6 bases). The ends were cut back, 7 bases at V and 9 bases at J, with 15 bases in the middle. Germline CDR1 reads SNHLY; CDR2 reads FYNNEI. This CDR3 contains 13 residues. CDR3 region: CASISGLSRELFF. For the CDR3, the DNA is TGTGCCAGCATATCCGGACTATCGCGGGAGCTGTTTTTT.

This clone was counted a few times. This chain joins TRBV5-1 and TRBJ2-7; 11 bases align to TRBD1. This CDR3 has 14 amino acids. Germline CDR1 and CDR2: SGHRS and YFSETQ. The J segment lost 3 bases and the V segment lost 4 bases, leaving 3 bases of the junction unmatched. The chain's CDR3 is CASSQGQGGYEQYF. The CDR3 DNA follows: TGCGCCAGCAGCCAGGGACAGGGGGGCTACGAGCAGTACTTC.

This chain links TRBV27 with TRBJ2-5; the D gene is possibly TRBD2 (6 bases). The V gene lost 9 bases and the J gene lost 1 base, with 18 bases spanning the gap. The V gene's germline CDR1 is MNHEY and CDR2 SMNVEV (reference sequence). This CDR3 is 15 amino acids long. The CDR3 DNA is TGTGCCAGTTCACCGGGACTGGGTGGCCAAGAGACCCAGTACTTC. The encoded protein is CASSPGLGGQETQYF.

This chain's CDR3 is CASSLGTPGQGTEAFF. DNA for the CDR3: TGTGCCAGCAGCTTAGGGACTCCGGGACAGGGGACTGAAGCTTTCTTT. The chain has TRBV7-8 and TRBJ1-1; TRBD1 aligns across 10 bases. The V gene's germline CDR1 is SGHVS and CDR2 FQNEAQ. V was pared by 1 base and J by 5 bases, with 7 bases of the junction left unmatched. This CDR3 has 16 amino acids.

This clone is a singleton in its sample. This chain uses TRBV9 with TRBJ1-6, with D perhaps TRBD1 (6 bases). V was clipped by 6 bases and J by 3 bases, with 13 bases between them. Germline V CDR1 and CDR2: SGDLS, YYNGEE. This CDR3 spans 15 amino acids. The CDR3 DNA follows: TGTGCCAGCACGCCCTCAGGGGTCTATAATTCACCCCTCCACTTT. It translates to CASTPSGVYNSPLHF.

The chain combines TRBV7-9 with TRBJ2-5; the D gene is possibly TRBD1 (5 bases). Germline CDR1 and CDR2: SEHNR and FQNEAQ (reference sequence). The CDR3 totals 16 residues. Trimming removed 3 bases at V and 1 base at J, with 15 bases between. The CDR3 spells CASSFGWGLGQETQYF. The CDR3 region has the DNA TGTGCCAGCAGCTTTGGATGGGGCCTCGGCCAAGAGACCCAGTACTTC.

The V and J genes are TRBV19 and TRBJ1-3, with a tentative D call TRBD1 (5 bases). CDR3 length equals 14 residues. CDR1 is LNHDA, CDR2 SQIVND, per germline (reference sequence). The V end lost 5 bases, the J end lost 1 base, and 9 bases lay between the germline ends. DNA for the CDR3: TGTGCCAGTAGTGCAGGGTTTTCTGGAAACACCATATATTTT. Its protein is CASSAGFSGNTIYF.

The chain carries TRBV6-6 and TRBJ1-1; maybe TRBD1 (6 bases). The CDR3 is made up of 14 amino acids. Trimming left V 2 bases short and J 6 bases short, with 13 bases between. CDR1 MNHNY and CDR2 SVGAGI come from the germline V gene (reference sequence). CDR3 sequence (DNA): TGTGCCAGCAGTTACCTACAGGGAGTGGCTGAAGCTTTCTTT. Translating gives CASSYLQGVAEAFF.

The CDR3 reads CASSLTGISEQYF. DNA of the CDR3: TGTGCCAGCAGTTTAACCGGGATCAGCGAGCAGTACTTC. The chain employs TRBV12-3 or TRBV12-4 and TRBJ2-7; possible D gene TRBD2, 5 bases. The CDR3 is 13 amino acids. Trimming cost V 2 bases and J 6 bases, with 11 bases left between them.

The V and J genes are TRBV7-2 and TRBJ2-4, with 7 bases aligning to TRBD2. After removal of 1 base from V and 3 bases from J, the junction contained 3 bases not matched to a gene. The CDR3 has 15 amino acids. Germline values: CDR1 SGHTA, CDR2 FQGNSA. The DNA for the CDR3 is TGTGCCAGCAGCTTAGGGCCGGGGGGCAAAAACATTCAGTACTTC. Its protein is CASSLGPGGKNIQYF.

This clone was seen a few times. The V call is TRBV7-9, the J call TRBJ2-7, with a tentative D call TRBD2 (5 bases). CDR1 is SEHNR, CDR2 FQNEAQ, per germline (reference sequence). The CDR3 spans 13 residues. Trimming took off 11 bases at V and 0 bases at J, with 14 bases between the two ends. In DNA, the CDR3 is TGTGCCGGCTCGCCGGGGAGCTCCTACGAGCAGTACTTC. This encodes CAGSPGSSYEQYF.

The gene calls are TRBV3-1 (or the pseudogene TRBV3-2) and TRBJ1-2, with a weak D call TRBD1 (5 bases). Germline lookup yields CDR1 LGHDT and CDR2 YNNKEL (reference sequence). Trimming cost V 1 base and J 6 bases, with 18 bases left between them. The CDR3 loop spans 16 amino acids. As DNA, the CDR3 is TGTGCCAGCAGCCAAGGTCAGACAGCCTATTCAAATGGCTACACCTTC. It is translated as CASSQGQTAYSNGYTF.

This clone turned up a few times. The V call is TRBV6-6, the J call TRBJ1-1, with D hard to call. This CDR3 spans 13 amino acids. Germline lookup yields CDR1 MNHNY and CDR2 SVGAGI (reference sequence). Trimming took 6 bases from V and 3 from J, leaving 11 bases between them. The DNA of the CDR3 is TGTGCCAGCAGCCAGCGGGGTGACACTGAAGCTTTCTTT. Residues: CASSQRGDTEAFF.

The chain couples TRBV20-1 to TRBJ2-6; no reliable D call. This CDR3 has 15 amino acids. Trimming removed 3 bases at V and 3 bases at J, with 12 bases between. Looked up from germline, CDR1 is DFQATT and CDR2 is SNEGSKA (reference sequence). CDR3 DNA sequence: TGCAGTGCTAGTCCCGCCGTCGGTGGGGCCAACGTCCTGACTTTC. This gives the protein CSASPAVGGANVLTF.

V usage is TRBV20-1 and J usage is TRBJ2-3, with D uncertain. Germline CDR1 is DFQATT and CDR2 is SNEGSKA (reference sequence). The CDR3 extends over 12 amino acids. Trimming removed 5 bases at V and 4 bases at J, with 10 bases between. CDR3 in DNA: TGCAGTGCTGGTGCATCGGCAGATACGCAGTATTTT. Translating it yields CSAGASADTQYF.

In DNA, the CDR3 is TGTGCCAGCAGCTTATCCCGGGACAGGGAAGGCTACACCTTC. Translating it yields CASSLSRDREGYTF. The chain couples TRBV7-2 to TRBJ1-2; TRBD1 matches 9 bases. V lost 2 bases, J lost 8 bases, and 6 bases stayed unmatched. The CDR3 is 14 amino acids. Looked up from germline, CDR1 is SGHTA and CDR2 is FQGNSA. Full variable domain (remainder filled in from reference TRBV7-2 and TRBJ1-2): GAGVSQSPSNKVTEKGKDVELRCDPISGHTALYWYRQSLGQGLEFLIYFQGNSAPDKSGLPSDRFSAERTGGSVSTLTIQRTQQEDSAVYLCASSLSRDREGYTFGSGTRLTVV.

CDR3 region: CASGRHAVLNYGYTF. The CDR3 DNA sequence: TGTGCTAGTGGCCGCCACGCGGTCCTAAACTATGGCTACACCTTC. V usage is TRBV12-5 and J usage is TRBJ1-2; D is undetermined. This CDR3 contains 15 residues. Germline lookup yields CDR1 LGHNT and CDR2 FRNRAP. V was pared by 6 bases and J by 2 bases, with 16 bases between.

This rearrangement joins TRBV7-2 to TRBJ2-5; TRBD1 might be the D (5 bases). Germline CDR1 and CDR2: SGHTA and FQGNSA. The CDR3 sequence is 17 residues long. Trimming removed 1 base at V and 1 base at J, with 16 bases between. The CDR3 bases are TGTGCCAGCAGCTTAGTTATCGGACGTAGGGGCCAAGAGACCCAGTACTTC. This sequence encodes CASSLVIGRRGQETQYF.

This clone has just a few counts. V and J are TRBV6-5 and TRBJ2-2; the D gene is possibly TRBD2 (5 bases). Trimming cost V 6 bases and J 3 bases, with 11 bases left between them. The CDR3 has 14 amino acids. Per germline, CDR1 MNHEY and CDR2 SVGAGI. CDR3 in DNA: TGTGCCAGCAGGACAAGAGGGTACACCGGGGAGCTGTTTTTT. It yields the protein CASRTRGYTGELFF.

A remark on this clone: This CDR3 is also generated by other DNA sequences in the sample. V and J are TRBV11-1 and TRBJ2-5, with D perhaps matching TRBD1 (6 bases). Trimming left V 3 bases short and J 3 bases short, with 8 bases between. The CDR3 is 13 amino acids. Germline V gene sequence: CDR1 SGHAT, CDR2 FQDESV (reference sequence). The CDR3 loop reads CASSFPGEETQYF. The CDR3 DNA reads TGTGCCAGCAGCTTCCCAGGGGAAGAGACCCAGTACTTC.

V usage is TRBV6-5 and J usage is TRBJ1-2; 9 bases are shared with TRBD1. Germline V gene data show CDR1 as MNHEY and CDR2 as SVGAGI. The V and J ends lost 5 bases and 6 bases, in that order; junction bases with no gene match: 7. This CDR3 has 14 amino acids. The CDR3 coding sequence is TGTGCCAGCAGTCGACGACAGGGGGAAGATGGCTACACCTTC. Its protein product is CASSRRQGEDGYTF.

The V and J genes are TRBV3-1 (or the pseudogene TRBV3-2) and TRBJ2-4; 7 bases are a match to TRBD1. V lost 4 bases to trimming and J lost 6 bases; unmatched junction nucleotides: 6. The V gene's germline CDR1 is LGHDT and CDR2 YNNKEL (reference sequence). CDR3 length: 14 residues. The chain's CDR3 is CASSPTGDGNIQYF. DNA for the CDR3: TGTGCCAGCAGCCCTACAGGGGATGGAAACATTCAGTACTTC.